This T cell receptor (beta chain) emerged from a study of regulatory T cells in long-lasting Graves disease. With iRepertoire HTBI primers and Arm-PCR of CDR3 regions, TCR beta libraries were built. From the multiplex PCR reads, TCRdb called clonotypes with MiXCR, one entry per CDR3 protein. The data contain 400,000 to 500,000 distinct CDR3 sequences, 20% to 25% of them singletons. Study-wide results and limits: When disease was persistent, TRBV28, TRBJ1-2 and TRBJ2-5 were the favored segments. Authors noted too few samples as a limitation. Persistent Graves' patients showed less TCR diversity than newly diagnosed patients showed.

The time point: persistent/refractory GD, antithyroid drugs over 5 years with positive TRAb. From RNA extracted from PBMCs, the TCR library was made. Germline values: CDR1 SGDLS, CDR2 YYNGEE. The CDR3 contains 14 residues. The V gene end was trimmed by 1 base and the J gene end by 5 bases; junction bases not matched to a gene: 1. This clonotype has ten or more counts. Its specificity is not known. The receptor was isolated from a female donor with Graves disease. The sample was peripheral blood mononuclear cells (PBMCs), taken when the disease was refractory, from a patient treated with antithyroid drugs. This rearrangement joins TRBV9 to TRBJ1-4; 8 bases match TRBD1. The CDR3 DNA reads TGTGCCAGCAGCGTACGGACAGGGAATGAAAAACTGTTTTTT. Residues: CASSVRTGNEKLFF.